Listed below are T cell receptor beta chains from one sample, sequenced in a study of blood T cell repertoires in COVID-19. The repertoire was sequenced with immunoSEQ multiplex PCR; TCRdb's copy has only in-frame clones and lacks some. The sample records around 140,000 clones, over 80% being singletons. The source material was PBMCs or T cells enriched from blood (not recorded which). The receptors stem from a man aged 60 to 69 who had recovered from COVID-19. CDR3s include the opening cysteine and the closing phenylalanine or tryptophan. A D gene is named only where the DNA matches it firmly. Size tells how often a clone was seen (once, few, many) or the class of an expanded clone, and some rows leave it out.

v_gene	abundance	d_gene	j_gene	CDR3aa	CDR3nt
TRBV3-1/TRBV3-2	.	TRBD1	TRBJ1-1	CASRHRGNTEAFF	TGTGCCAGCAGACACAGGGGGAACACTGAAGCTTTCTTT
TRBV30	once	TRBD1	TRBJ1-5	CAWSQGDNQPQHF	TGTGCCTGGAGCCAGGGGGACAATCAGCCCCAGCATTTT
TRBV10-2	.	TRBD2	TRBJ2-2	CASGTSGGAITGELFF	TGCGCCAGCGGGACTAGCGGGGGGGCGATCACCGGGGAGCTGTTTTTT
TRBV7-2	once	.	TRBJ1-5	CASSFQSGIGGNQPQHF	TGTGCCAGCAGCTTCCAGAGCGGGATCGGAGGCAATCAGCCCCAGCATTTT
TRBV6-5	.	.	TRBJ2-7	CASSYSSAFSYEQYF	TGTGCCAGCAGTTACTCGAGTGCCTTCTCCTACGAGCAGTACTTC
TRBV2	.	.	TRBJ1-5	CASSVTDWPQHF	TGTGCCAGCAGTGTGACGGACTGGCCCCAGCATTTT
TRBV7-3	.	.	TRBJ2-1	CASSLTSSYNEQFF	TGTGCCAGCAGCTTAACGTCTAGCTACAATGAGCAGTTCTTC
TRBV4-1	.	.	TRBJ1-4	CASSEPGSSREKLFF	TGCGCCAGCAGCGAACCGGGGTCCTCCCGTGAAAAACTGTTTTTT
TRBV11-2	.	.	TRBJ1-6	CASSYREPPLHF	TGTGCCAGCAGCTACAGGGAGCCACCCCTCCACTTT
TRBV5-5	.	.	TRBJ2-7	CASSTGTGYAEQYF	TGTGCCAGCAGCACCGGTACAGGGTATGCCGAGCAGTACTTC
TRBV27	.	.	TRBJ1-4	CASSLSGTHNEKLFF	TGTGCCAGCAGTTTATCAGGGACACATAATGAAAAACTGTTTTTT
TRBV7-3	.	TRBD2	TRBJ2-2	CASSLIAREGELFF	TGTGCCAGCAGCTTAATCGCGCGGGAGGGTGAGCTGTTTTTT
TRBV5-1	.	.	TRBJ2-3	CASSPAGPGTTDTQYF	TGCGCCAGCAGCCCAGCGGGCCCGGGAACCACAGATACGCAGTATTTT
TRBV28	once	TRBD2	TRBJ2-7	CATRDYPREQYF	TGTGCCACCAGGGACTACCCTAGGGAGCAGTACTTC
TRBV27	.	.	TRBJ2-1	CASSLLAASYNEQFF	TGTGCCAGCAGTTTATTGGCGGCATCCTACAATGAGCAGTTCTTC
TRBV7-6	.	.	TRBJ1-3	CASSLSAVGSSGNTIYF	TGTGCCAGCAGCTTATCCGCCGTGGGCAGCTCTGGAAACACCATATATTTT
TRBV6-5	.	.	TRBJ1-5	CASSYSQGPNQPQHF	TGTGCCAGCAGTTACTCTCAGGGTCCCAATCAGCCCCAGCATTTT
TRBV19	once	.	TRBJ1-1	CASSPARRTEAFF	TGTGCCAGTAGTCCCGCTAGAAGGACTGAAGCTTTCTTT
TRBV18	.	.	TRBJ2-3	CASSPNAEDTQYF	TGTGCCAGCTCACCAAACGCGGAAGATACGCAGTATTTT
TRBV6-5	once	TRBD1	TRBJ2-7	CASKTGSYEQYF	TGTGCCAGCAAGACAGGGTCCTACGAGCAGTACTTC
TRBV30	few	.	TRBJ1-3	CAWSFDSSSGNTIYF	TGTGCCTGGAGTTTCGACTCCAGCTCTGGAAACACCATATATTTT
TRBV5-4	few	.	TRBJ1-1	CASSLGWGSEAFF	TGTGCCAGCAGCTTGGGTTGGGGCTCTGAAGCTTTCTTT
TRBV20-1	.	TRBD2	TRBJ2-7	CSASILAGESEQYF	TGCAGTGCTAGTATTTTGGCGGGAGAGTCCGAGCAGTACTTC
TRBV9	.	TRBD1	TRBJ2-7	CASSLSGTAYEQYF	TGTGCCAGCAGCCTTTCCGGGACAGCCTACGAGCAGTACTTC
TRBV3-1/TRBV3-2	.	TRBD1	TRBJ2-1	CASSRDRPALEQFF	TGTGCCAGCAGCCGGGACAGGCCTGCCCTCGAGCAGTTCTTC
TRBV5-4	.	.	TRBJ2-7	CASSLDSQFGEQYF	TGTGCCAGCAGCTTAGACTCCCAATTTGGCGAGCAGTACTTC
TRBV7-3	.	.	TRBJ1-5	CASSLRKGGSGQPQHF	TGTGCCAGCAGCTTAAGAAAAGGAGGGTCGGGACAGCCCCAGCATTTT
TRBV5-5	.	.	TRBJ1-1	CASTTGGREDTEAFF	TGTGCCAGCACCACGGGGGGGCGAGAGGACACTGAAGCTTTCTTT
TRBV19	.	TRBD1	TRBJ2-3	CASSTGQGERDTQYF	TGTGCCAGTAGTACCGGACAGGGAGAGCGAGATACGCAGTATTTT
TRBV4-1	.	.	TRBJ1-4	CASSKTQGFNEKLFF	TGCGCCAGCAGCAAAACTCAGGGTTTTAATGAAAAACTGTTTTTT
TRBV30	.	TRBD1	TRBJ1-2	CAWSPRGTGRFGYTF	TGTGCCTGGAGTCCGCGGGGGACAGGGCGTTTTGGCTACACCTTC
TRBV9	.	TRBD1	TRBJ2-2	CASSVHAGTVNTGELFF	TGTGCCAGCAGCGTCCATGCAGGGACAGTTAACACCGGGGAGCTGTTTTTT
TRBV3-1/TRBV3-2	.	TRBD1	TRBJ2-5	CASSLTGTEETQYF	TGTGCCAGCAGCCTTACGGGGACAGAAGAGACCCAGTACTTC
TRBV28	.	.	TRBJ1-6	CASSSLLNSPLHF	TGTGCCAGCAGTTCCCTACTTAATTCACCCCTCCACTTT
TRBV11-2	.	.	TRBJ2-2	CASSLTPKGELFF	TGTGCCAGCAGCTTAACTCCCAAGGGGGAGCTGTTTTTT
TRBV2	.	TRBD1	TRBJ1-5	CASSGTGSEAQPQHF	TGTGCCAGCAGTGGGACAGGGTCAGAAGCTCAGCCCCAGCATTTT
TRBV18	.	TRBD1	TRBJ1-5	CASSRTGDQPQHF	TGTGCCAGCTCTCGGACAGGGGATCAGCCCCAGCATTTT
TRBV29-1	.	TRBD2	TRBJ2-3	CSVLPWASGFYTDTQYF	TGCAGCGTCCTCCCTTGGGCTAGCGGGTTCTACACAGATACGCAGTATTTT
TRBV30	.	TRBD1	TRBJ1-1	CAWATGGLNTEAFF	TGTGCCTGGGCGACAGGGGGCTTGAACACTGAAGCTTTCTTT
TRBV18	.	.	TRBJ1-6	CASSPTTETYNSPLHF	TGTGCCAGCTCACCAACGACAGAAACCTATAATTCACCCCTCCACTTT
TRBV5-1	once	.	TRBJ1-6	CASSLWGDESSPLHF	TGCGCCAGCAGCTTATGGGGAGACGAGAGTTCACCCCTCCACTTT
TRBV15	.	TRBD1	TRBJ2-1	CATSRVQGYNEQFF	TGTGCCACCAGCAGAGTACAGGGGTACAATGAGCAGTTCTTC
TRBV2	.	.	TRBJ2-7	CASSEGGVEQYF	TGTGCCAGCAGTGAAGGCGGGGTCGAGCAGTACTTC
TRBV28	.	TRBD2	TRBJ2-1	CASSPQRGSYNEQFF	TGTGCCAGCAGTCCCCAGCGGGGGTCCTACAATGAGCAGTTCTTC
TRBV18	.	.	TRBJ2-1	CASSPRRREGNEQFF	TGTGCCAGCTCACCCCGACGGAGGGAAGGCAATGAGCAGTTCTTC
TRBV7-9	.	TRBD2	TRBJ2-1	CAVSRLAVSYNEQFF	TGTGCCGTCTCGAGGCTAGCGGTCTCCTACAATGAGCAGTTCTTC
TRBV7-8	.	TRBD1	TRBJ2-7	CASSLVVAGGHEQYF	TGTGCCAGCAGCTTAGTAGTGGCAGGGGGCCACGAGCAGTACTTC
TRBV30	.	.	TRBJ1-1	CAWSVVRGTEAFF	TGTGCCTGGAGTGTTGTCAGGGGCACTGAAGCTTTCTTT
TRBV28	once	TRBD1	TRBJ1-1	CASRVQGAVTEAFF	TGTGCCAGCAGGGTACAGGGGGCTGTGACTGAAGCTTTCTTT
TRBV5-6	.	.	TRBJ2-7	CASSTGHVYEQYF	TGTGCCAGCAGCACGGGACATGTCTACGAGCAGTACTTC
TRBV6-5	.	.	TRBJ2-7	CSPSINYEQYF	TGTAGCCCGAGCATCAACTACGAGCAGTACTTC
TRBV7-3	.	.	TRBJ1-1	CASSLRAGDMNTEAFF	TGTGCCAGCAGCTTAAGGGCAGGCGATATGAACACTGAAGCTTTCTTT
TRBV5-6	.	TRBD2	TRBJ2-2	CASSRTSGAGELFF	TGTGCCAGCAGCCGGACTAGCGGGGCCGGGGAGCTGTTTTTT
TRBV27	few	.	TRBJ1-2	CASSLSEGWGGYTF	TGTGCCAGCAGTTTATCAGAGGGCTGGGGTGGCTACACCTTC